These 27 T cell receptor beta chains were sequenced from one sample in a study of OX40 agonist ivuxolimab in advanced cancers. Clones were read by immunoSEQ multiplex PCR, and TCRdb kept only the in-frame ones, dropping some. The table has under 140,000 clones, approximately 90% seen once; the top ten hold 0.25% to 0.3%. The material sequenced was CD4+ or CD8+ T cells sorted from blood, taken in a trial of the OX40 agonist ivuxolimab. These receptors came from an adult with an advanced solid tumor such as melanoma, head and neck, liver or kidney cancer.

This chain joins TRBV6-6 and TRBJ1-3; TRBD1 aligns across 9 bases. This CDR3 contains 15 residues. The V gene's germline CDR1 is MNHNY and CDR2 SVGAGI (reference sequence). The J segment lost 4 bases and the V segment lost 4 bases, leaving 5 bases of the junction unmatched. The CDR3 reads CASSSPGQGGNTIYF. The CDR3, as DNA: TGTGCCAGCAGTTCCCCGGGACAGGGAGGAAACACCATATATTTT.

CDR3 nucleotide sequence: TGTGCCAGCAGCTCCCTCAGACAGGGAAGGAACTATGGCTACACCTTC. It is translated as CASSSLRQGRNYGYTF. The V gene is TRBV7-9, the J gene TRBJ1-2, with TRBD1 matching over 7 bases. This CDR3 contains 16 residues. V lost 4 bases to trimming and J lost 2 bases; unmatched junction nucleotides: 10. Per the germline V gene, CDR1 is SEHNR and CDR2 is FQNEAQ (reference sequence).

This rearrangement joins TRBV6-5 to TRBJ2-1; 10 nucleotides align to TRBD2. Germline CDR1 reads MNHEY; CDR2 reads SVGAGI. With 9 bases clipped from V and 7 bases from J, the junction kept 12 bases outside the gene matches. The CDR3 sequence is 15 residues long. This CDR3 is CASLASGSLGNEQFF. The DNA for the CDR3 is TGTGCCAGTCTCGCTAGCGGGAGCCTTGGGAATGAGCAGTTCTTC.

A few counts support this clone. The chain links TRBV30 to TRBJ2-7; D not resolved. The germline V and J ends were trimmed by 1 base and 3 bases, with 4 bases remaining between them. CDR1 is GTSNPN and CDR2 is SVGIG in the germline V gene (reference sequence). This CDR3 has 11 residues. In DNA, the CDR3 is TGTGCCTGGAGTGAACTCTACGAGCAGTACTTC. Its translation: CAWSELYEQYF.

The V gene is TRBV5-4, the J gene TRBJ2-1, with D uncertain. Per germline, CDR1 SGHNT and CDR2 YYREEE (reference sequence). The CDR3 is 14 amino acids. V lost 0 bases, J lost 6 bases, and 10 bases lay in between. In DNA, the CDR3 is TGTGCCAGCAGCTTGGATAGGGTGGGCAATGAGCAGTTCTTC. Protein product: CASSLDRVGNEQFF.

The CDR3 loop is CSARHQETQYF. In DNA, the CDR3 is TGCAGTGCTAGACACCAAGAGACCCAGTACTTC. The rearrangement links TRBV20-1 to TRBJ2-5, with D uncertain. Germline V lookup: CDR1 DFQATT, CDR2 SNEGSKA (reference sequence). CDR3 size: 11 residues. The V end was cut by 2 bases, the J end by 0 bases, with 1 base between.

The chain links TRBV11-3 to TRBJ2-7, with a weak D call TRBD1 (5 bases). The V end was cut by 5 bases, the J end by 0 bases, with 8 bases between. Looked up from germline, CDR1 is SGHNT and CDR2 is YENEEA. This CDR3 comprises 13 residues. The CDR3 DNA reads TGTGCCAGCAGCCGGACACGCTCCTACGAGCAGTACTTC. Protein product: CASSRTRSYEQYF.

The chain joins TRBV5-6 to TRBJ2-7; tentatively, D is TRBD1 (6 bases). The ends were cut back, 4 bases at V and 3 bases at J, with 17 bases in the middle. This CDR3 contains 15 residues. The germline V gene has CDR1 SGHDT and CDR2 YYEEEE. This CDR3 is CASSLPSRGYYEQYF. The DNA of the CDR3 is TGTGCCAGCAGCCTGCCTTCCAGGGGTTACTACGAGCAGTACTTC. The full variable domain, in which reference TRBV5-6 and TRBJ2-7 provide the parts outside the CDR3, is DAGVTQSPTHLIKTRGQQVTLRCSPKSGHDTVSWYQQALGQGPQFIFQYYEEEERQRGNFPDRFSGHQFPNYSSELNVNALLLGDSALYLCASSLPSRGYYEQYFGPGTRLTVT.

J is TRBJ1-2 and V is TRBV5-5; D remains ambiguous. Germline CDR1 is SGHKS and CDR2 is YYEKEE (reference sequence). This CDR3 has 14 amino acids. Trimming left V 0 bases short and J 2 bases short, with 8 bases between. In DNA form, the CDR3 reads TGTGCCAGCAGCTTGGACGGATCCAACTATGGCTACACCTTC. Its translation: CASSLDGSNYGYTF.

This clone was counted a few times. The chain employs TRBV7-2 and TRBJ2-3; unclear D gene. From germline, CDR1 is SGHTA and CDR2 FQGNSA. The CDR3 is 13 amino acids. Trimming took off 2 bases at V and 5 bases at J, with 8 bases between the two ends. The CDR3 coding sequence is TGTGCCAGCAGCTTACAGCCACAAGATACGCAGTATTTT. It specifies CASSLQPQDTQYF.

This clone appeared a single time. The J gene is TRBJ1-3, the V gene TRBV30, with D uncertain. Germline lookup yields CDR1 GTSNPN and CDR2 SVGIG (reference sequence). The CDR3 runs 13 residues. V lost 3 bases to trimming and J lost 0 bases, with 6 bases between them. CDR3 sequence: CAWSGSSGNTIYF. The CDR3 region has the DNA TGTGCCTGGAGCGGCAGCTCTGGAAACACCATATATTTT.

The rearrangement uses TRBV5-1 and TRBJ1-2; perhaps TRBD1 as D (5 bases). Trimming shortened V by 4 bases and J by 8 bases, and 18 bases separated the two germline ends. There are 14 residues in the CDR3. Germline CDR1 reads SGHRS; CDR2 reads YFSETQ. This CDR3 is CASSARTDQGGYTF. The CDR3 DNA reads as TGCGCCAGCAGCGCACGGACGGACCAGGGCGGCTACACCTTC. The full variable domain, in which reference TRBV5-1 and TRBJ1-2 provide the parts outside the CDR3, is KAGVTQTPRYLIKTRGQQVTLSCSPISGHRSVSWYQQTPGQGLQFLFEYFSETQRNKGNFPGRFSGRQFSNSRSEMNVSTLELGDSALYLCASSARTDQGGYTFGSGTRLTVV.

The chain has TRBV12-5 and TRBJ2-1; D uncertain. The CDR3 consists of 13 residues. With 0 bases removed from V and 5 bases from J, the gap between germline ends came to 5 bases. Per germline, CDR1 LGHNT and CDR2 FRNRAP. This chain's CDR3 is CASGLVYNNEQFF. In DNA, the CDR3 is TGTGCTAGTGGTTTGGTCTACAACAATGAGCAGTTCTTC. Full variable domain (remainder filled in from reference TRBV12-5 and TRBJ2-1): DARVTQTPRHKVTEMGQEVTMRCQPILGHNTVFWYRQTMMQGLELLAYFRNRAPLDDSGMPKDRFSAEMPDATLATLKIQPSEPRDSAVYFCASGLVYNNEQFFGPGTRLTVL.

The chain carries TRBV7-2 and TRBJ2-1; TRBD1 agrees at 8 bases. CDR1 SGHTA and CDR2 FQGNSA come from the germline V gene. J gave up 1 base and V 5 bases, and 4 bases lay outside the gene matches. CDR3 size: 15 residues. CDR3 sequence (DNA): TGTGCCAGCAGCAAGACAGGGGAGTCCTACAATGAGCAGTTCTTC. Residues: CASSKTGESYNEQFF. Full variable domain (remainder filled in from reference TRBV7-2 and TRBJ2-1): GAGVSQSPSNKVTEKGKDVELRCDPISGHTALYWYRQSLGQGLEFLIYFQGNSAPDKSGLPSDRFSAERTGGSVSTLTIQRTQQEDSAVYLCASSKTGESYNEQFFGPGTRLTVL.

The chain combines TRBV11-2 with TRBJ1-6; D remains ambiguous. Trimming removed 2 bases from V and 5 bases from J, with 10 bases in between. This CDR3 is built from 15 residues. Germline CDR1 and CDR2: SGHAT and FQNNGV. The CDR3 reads CASSLRRANNSPLHF. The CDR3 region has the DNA TGTGCCAGCAGCTTAAGGAGAGCTAATAATTCACCCCTCCACTTT.

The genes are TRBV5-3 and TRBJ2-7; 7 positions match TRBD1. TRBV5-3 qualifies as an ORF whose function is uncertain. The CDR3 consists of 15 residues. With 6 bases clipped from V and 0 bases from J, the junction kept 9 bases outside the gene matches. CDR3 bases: TGTGCCAGAAATGAAATACAGGGGATCTCCTACGAGCAGTACTTC. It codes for CARNEIQGISYEQYF.

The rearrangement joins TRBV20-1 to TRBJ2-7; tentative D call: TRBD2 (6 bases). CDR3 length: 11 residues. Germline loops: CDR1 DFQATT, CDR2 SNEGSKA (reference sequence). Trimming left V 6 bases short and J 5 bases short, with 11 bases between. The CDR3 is CSAGERDEQYF. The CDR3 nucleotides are TGCAGTGCCGGGGAGCGGGACGAGCAGTACTTC.

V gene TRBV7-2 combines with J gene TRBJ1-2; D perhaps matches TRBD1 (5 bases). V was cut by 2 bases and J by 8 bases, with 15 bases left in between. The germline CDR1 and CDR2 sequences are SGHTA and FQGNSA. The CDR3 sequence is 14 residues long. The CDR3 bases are TGTGCCAGCAGCTTAAGCCAGGGACCCCTCGGCTACACCTTC. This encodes CASSLSQGPLGYTF.

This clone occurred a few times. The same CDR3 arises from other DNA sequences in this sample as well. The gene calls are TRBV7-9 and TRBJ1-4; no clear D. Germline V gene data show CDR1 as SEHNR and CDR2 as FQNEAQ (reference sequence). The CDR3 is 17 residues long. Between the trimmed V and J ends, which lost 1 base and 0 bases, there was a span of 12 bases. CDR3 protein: CASSLGGGSATNEKLFF. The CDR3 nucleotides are TGTGCCAGCAGCTTAGGCGGAGGGTCCGCAACTAATGAAAAACTGTTTTTT.

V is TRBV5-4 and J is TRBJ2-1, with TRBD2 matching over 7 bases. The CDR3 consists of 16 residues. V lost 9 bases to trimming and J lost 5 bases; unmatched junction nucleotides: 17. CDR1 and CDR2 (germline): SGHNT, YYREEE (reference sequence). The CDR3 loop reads CATNTGISGINNEQFF. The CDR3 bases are TGTGCCACCAATACCGGGATCAGCGGGATAAACAATGAGCAGTTCTTC. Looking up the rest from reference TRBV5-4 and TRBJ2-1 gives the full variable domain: ETGVTQSPTHLIKTRGQQVTLRCSSQSGHNTVSWYQQALGQGPQFIFQYYREEENGRGNFPPRFSGLQFPNYSSELNVNALELDDSALYLCATNTGISGINNEQFFGPGTRLTVL.

The CDR3: CASSLSSGLTYNEQFF. The CDR3, as DNA: TGCGCCAGCAGCTTGAGTTCAGGGCTTACCTACAATGAGCAGTTCTTC. The genes are TRBV5-1 and TRBJ2-1; the D gene is possibly TRBD1 (5 bases). Trimming shortened V by 1 base and J by 2 bases, and 13 bases separated the two germline ends. Per germline, CDR1 SGHRS and CDR2 YFSETQ. The CDR3 sequence is 16 residues long.

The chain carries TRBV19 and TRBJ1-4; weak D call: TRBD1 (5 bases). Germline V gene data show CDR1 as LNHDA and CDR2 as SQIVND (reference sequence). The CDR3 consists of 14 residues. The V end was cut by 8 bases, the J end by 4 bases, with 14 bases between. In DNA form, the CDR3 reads TGTGCCAGTCGAACCACGGGACTTAATGAAAAACTGTTTTTT. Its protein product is CASRTTGLNEKLFF. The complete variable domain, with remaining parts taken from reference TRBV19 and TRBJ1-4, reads DGGITQSPKYLFRKEGQNVTLSCEQNLNHDAMYWYRQDPGQGLRLIYYSQIVNDFQKGDIAEGYSVSREKKESFPLTVTSAQKNPTAFYLCASRTTGLNEKLFFGSGTQLSVL.

CDR3 loop: CATSRVHRGLSPLHF. In DNA form, the CDR3 reads TGTGCCACCAGCAGAGTTCACAGGGGGCTTTCACCCCTCCACTTT. The chain is built from TRBV15 and TRBJ1-6; 9 bases are shared with TRBD1. The CDR3 contains 15 residues. V lost 1 base and J lost 9; bases outside the gene matches: 4. Germline loops: CDR1 LNHNV, CDR2 YYDKDF (reference sequence).

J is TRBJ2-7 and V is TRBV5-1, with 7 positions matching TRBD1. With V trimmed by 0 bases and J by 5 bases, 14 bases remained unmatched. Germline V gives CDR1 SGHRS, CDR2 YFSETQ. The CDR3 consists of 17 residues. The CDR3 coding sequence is TGCGCCAGCAGCTTGGAGGGGACAGCGTATTCGAGGAACGAGCAGTACTTC. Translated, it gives CASSLEGTAYSRNEQYF.

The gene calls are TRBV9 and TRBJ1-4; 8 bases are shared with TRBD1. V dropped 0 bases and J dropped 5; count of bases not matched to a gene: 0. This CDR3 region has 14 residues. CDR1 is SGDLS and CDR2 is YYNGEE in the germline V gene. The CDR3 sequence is CASSVGQGNEKLFF. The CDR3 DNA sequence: TGTGCCAGCAGCGTAGGACAGGGGAATGAAAAACTGTTTTTT.

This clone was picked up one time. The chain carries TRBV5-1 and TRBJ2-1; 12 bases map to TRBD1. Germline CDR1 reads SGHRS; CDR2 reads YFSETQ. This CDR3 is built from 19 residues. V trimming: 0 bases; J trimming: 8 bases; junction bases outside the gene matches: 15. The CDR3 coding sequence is TGCGCCAGCAGCTTGGGTTTCTTTTCGGGACAGGGGGCTGGCGATGAGCAGTTCTTC. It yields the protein CASSLGFFSGQGAGDEQFF. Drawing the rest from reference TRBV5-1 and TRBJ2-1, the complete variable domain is KAGVTQTPRYLIKTRGQQVTLSCSPISGHRSVSWYQQTPGQGLQFLFEYFSETQRNKGNFPGRFSGRQFSNSRSEMNVSTLELGDSALYLCASSLGFFSGQGAGDEQFFGPGTRLTVL.

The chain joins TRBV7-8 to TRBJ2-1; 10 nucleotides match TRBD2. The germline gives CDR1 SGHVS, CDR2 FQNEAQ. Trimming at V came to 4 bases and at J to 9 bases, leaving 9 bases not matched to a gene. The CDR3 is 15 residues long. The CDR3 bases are TGTGCCAGCAGCTCGCTTCTAGCGGGGGACCTTGAGCAGTTCTTC. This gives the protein CASSSLLAGDLEQFF.